The 29 T cell receptor beta chains below come from one sample, sequenced in a study of blood T cell repertoires in COVID-19. Sequencing used immunoSEQ multiplex PCR; TCRdb keeps in-frame clones, though not all of them. The data show 350,000 to 550,000 clones, nearly 90% seen once. Input material: PBMCs or T cells enriched from blood (not recorded which). The receptor set was obtained from a young woman with acute COVID-19.

This rearrangement joins TRBV5-6 to TRBJ2-7; 8 bases fit TRBD1. The CDR3 is 14 amino acids. CDR1 and CDR2 (germline): SGHDT, YYEEEE. J lost 3 bases, V lost 2 bases, and 4 bases had no gene match. For the CDR3, the DNA is TGTGCCAGCAGCTTTGGACAGGGTCACTACGAGCAGTACTTC. It encodes CASSFGQGHYEQYF.

The V and J genes are TRBV7-9 and TRBJ1-1; no clear D. Germline V gene sequence: CDR1 SEHNR, CDR2 FQNEAQ (reference sequence). The V and J ends lost 5 bases and 5 bases respectively, with 15 bases between them. This CDR3 has 14 residues. CDR3 sequence (DNA): TGTGCCAGCAGCCCCCCCAGAACGGAGACTGAAGCTTTCTTT. Translated, it gives CASSPPRTETEAFF. The whole variable domain, filled in from reference TRBV7-9 and TRBJ1-1, reads DTGVSQNPRHKITKRGQNVTFRCDPISEHNRLYWYRQTLGQGPEFLTYFQNEAQLEKSRLLSDRFSAERPKGSFSTLEIQRTEQGDSAMYLCASSPPRTETEAFFGQGTRLTVV.

The CDR3 here is CASSVAGYSTDTQYF. The DNA for the CDR3 is TGTGCCAGCAGCGTAGCGGGGTATAGCACAGATACGCAGTATTTT. The V call is TRBV9, the J call TRBJ2-3; a possible D gene is TRBD2 (5 bases). In germline, CDR1 is SGDLS, CDR2 YYNGEE. V was trimmed by 0 bases and J by 0 bases, leaving 8 bases between them. The CDR3 loop spans 15 amino acids.

This chain uses TRBV4-3 with TRBJ2-1; D unclear. The CDR3 covers 15 residues. Trimming took 0 bases from V and 6 from J, leaving 12 bases between them. Germline CDR1 is LGHNA and CDR2 is YSLEER. The CDR3 region has the DNA TGCGCCAGCAGCCAAGATTTCCTAGGTTCCAATGAGCAGTTCTTC. It is translated as CASSQDFLGSNEQFF.

J is TRBJ1-1 and V is TRBV9; D unclear. Per germline, CDR1 SGDLS and CDR2 YYNGEE. V dropped 0 bases and J dropped 3 bases, with 9 bases sitting between them. This CDR3 contains 14 residues. This CDR3 is CASSVGRWDTEAFF. In DNA, the CDR3 is TGTGCCAGCAGCGTAGGGAGATGGGACACTGAAGCTTTCTTT.

This clone appeared many times. This chain uses TRBV19 with TRBJ1-6; 10 positions match TRBD1. The ends lost 7 bases at V and 10 bases at J; junction bases unmatched: 7. The CDR3 has 14 residues. Per the germline V gene, CDR1 is LNHDA and CDR2 is SQIVND (reference sequence). CDR3 bases: TGTGCCAGTACCCCCGGGACAGGGGCCTCACCCCTCCACTTT. This encodes CASTPGTGASPLHF.

The V and J genes are TRBV5-4 and TRBJ2-7, with 7 bases that match TRBD1. Germline CDR1 and CDR2: SGHNT and YYREEE (reference sequence). The CDR3 consists of 14 residues. Trimming took 4 bases from V and 1 from J; bases not matched to a gene: 5. The CDR3 region has the DNA TGTGCCAGCAGCAGACAGGGTTTTTCCTACGAGCAGTACTTC. This translates into CASSRQGFSYEQYF.

This chain links TRBV5-6 with TRBJ1-2, with a tentative D call TRBD1 (6 bases). This CDR3 is built from 13 residues. Germline-derived CDR1 and CDR2 are SGHDT and YYEEEE. Trimming shortened V by 0 bases and J by 7 bases, and 10 bases separated the two germline ends. The CDR3 region has the DNA TGTGCCAGCAGCTTGGGCCAGGGGTTTGGCTACACCTTC. Its translation: CASSLGQGFGYTF.

This chain links TRBV18 with TRBJ2-7; 7 bases fit TRBD2. CDR1 and CDR2 (germline): KGHSH, LQKENI. The CDR3 is 14 residues long. V trimming: 3 bases; J trimming: 4 bases; junction bases outside the gene matches: 6. This CDR3 is CASSPRTRKYEQYF. The CDR3 DNA is TGTGCCAGCTCACCCAGGACTAGGAAATACGAGCAGTACTTC.

The rearrangement uses TRBV5-5 and TRBJ2-6; 15 bases align to TRBD2. The CDR3 has 20 residues. The germline V gene has CDR1 SGHKS and CDR2 YYEKEE (reference sequence). V shed 5 bases, J shed 4 bases, and the junction held 13 bases outside the gene matches. CDR3 loop: CASSSPGTSGRIAGANVLTF. The CDR3 bases are TGTGCCAGCAGTTCCCCCGGGACTAGCGGGAGGATTGCAGGGGCCAACGTCCTGACTTTC. The full variable domain, completed using reference TRBV5-5 and TRBJ2-6, is DAGVTQSPTHLIKTRGQQVTLRCSPISGHKSVSWYQQVLGQGPQFIFQYYEKEERGRGNFPDRFSARQFPNYSSELNVNALLLGDSALYLCASSSPGTSGRIAGANVLTFGAGSRLTVL.

The CDR3 is CASSTPGDAANEKLFF. DNA for the CDR3: TGTGCCAGTAGTACCCCAGGGGATGCGGCTAATGAAAAACTGTTTTTT. The rearrangement links TRBV19 to TRBJ1-4, with D possibly matching TRBD1 (6 bases). The V gene lost 4 bases and the J gene lost 3 bases, with 15 bases spanning the gap. The V gene's germline CDR1 is LNHDA and CDR2 SQIVND (reference sequence). There are 16 residues in the CDR3.

The chain recombines TRBV10-3 with TRBJ2-2; 9 bases are a match to TRBD1. Germline lookup yields CDR1 ENHRY and CDR2 SYGVKD. The CDR3 extends over 15 amino acids. J lost 5 bases, V lost 4 bases, and 5 bases had no gene match. CDR3 residues: CAISVGQGGTGELFF. The CDR3 region has the DNA TGTGCCATCAGTGTGGGACAGGGCGGGACCGGGGAGCTGTTTTTT.

The chain uses TRBV9 and TRBJ1-1, with D perhaps TRBD1 (5 bases). Per germline, CDR1 SGDLS and CDR2 YYNGEE. This CDR3 is 11 amino acids long. Trimming left V 4 bases short and J 7 bases short, with 8 bases between. The CDR3, as DNA: TGTGCCAGCAGCTCTAGGGGTGAAGCTTTCTTT. Translated, it gives CASSSRGEAFF.

The chain combines TRBV12-3 or TRBV12-4 with TRBJ1-1; D is unclear. Trimming took 6 bases from V and 5 from J, leaving 10 bases between them. This CDR3 has 12 amino acids. CDR3 protein: CASSPTGTEAFF. The CDR3, as DNA: TGTGCCAGCAGCCCAACCGGGACTGAAGCTTTCTTT.

The chain employs TRBV12-3 or TRBV12-4 and TRBJ2-5; D is unresolved. The V gene lost 2 bases and the J gene lost 1 base, with 5 bases spanning the gap. CDR3 length: 13 amino acids. The CDR3 DNA sequence: TGTGCCAGCAGTTTATACAGCCAAGAGACCCAGTACTTC. Residues: CASSLYSQETQYF.

In regard to this clone: This may be a read error: a much more frequent sequence differs by one nucleotide. V usage is TRBV7-2 and J usage is TRBJ1-5, with D unresolved. The CDR3 runs to 13 residues. Germline CDR1 reads SGHTA; CDR2 reads FQGNSA. Trimming stripped 6 bases from V and 5 bases from J, with 11 bases between. CDR3 sequence (DNA): TGTGCCAGCAGTTTCGGGGTTGATCAGCCCCAGCATTTT. This encodes CASSFGVDQPQHF.

The V call is TRBV9, the J call TRBJ2-7; TRBD1 aligns across 9 bases. With 4 bases clipped from V and 1 base from J, the junction kept 9 bases outside the gene matches. CDR1 is SGDLS and CDR2 is YYNGEE in the germline V gene. This CDR3 comprises 16 residues. The CDR3: CASSPGTGKVSYEQYF. The CDR3 DNA sequence: TGTGCCAGCAGCCCAGGGACAGGGAAAGTTTCCTACGAGCAGTACTTC. The full variable domain, rest sourced from reference TRBV9 and TRBJ2-7, is DSGVTQTPKHLITATGQRVTLRCSPRSGDLSVYWYQQSLDQGLQFLIQYYNGEERAKGNILERFSAQQFPDLHSELNLSSLELGDSALYFCASSPGTGKVSYEQYFGPGTRLTVT.

As for this clone: Other DNA sequences in this sample translate to the same CDR3. The chain links TRBV5-1 to TRBJ2-2, with TRBD2 matching over 7 bases. J was trimmed by 1 base and V by 1 base; bases with no gene match: 4. The CDR3 is made up of 16 amino acids. Germline CDR1 reads SGHRS; CDR2 reads YFSETQ. Written as DNA, the CDR3 is TGCGCCAGCAGCTTGCGGCTAGCGGAGAACACCGGGGAGCTGTTTTTT. Translating gives CASSLRLAENTGELFF.

The V gene is TRBV11-2, the J gene TRBJ2-7; weak D call: TRBD2 (5 bases). CDR1 is SGHAT, CDR2 FQNNGV, per germline. The CDR3 runs 14 residues. V dropped 3 bases and J dropped 7 bases, with 16 bases sitting between them. The CDR3 region has the DNA TGTGCCAGCAGCTTGGATCCTGGAGGCGGGGAGCAGTACTTC. As protein: CASSLDPGGGEQYF.

This chain uses TRBV5-6 with TRBJ2-2; 9 nucleotides line up with TRBD1. From germline, CDR1 is SGHDT and CDR2 YYEEEE. J lost 5 bases, V lost 2 bases, and 7 bases had no gene match. This CDR3 spans 16 amino acids. CDR3: CASSFVGTGKTGELFF. CDR3 in DNA: TGTGCCAGCAGCTTTGTGGGGACAGGGAAAACCGGGGAGCTGTTTTTT.

J is TRBJ1-5 and V is TRBV4-1; 12 nucleotides line up with TRBD1. Losses at the gene ends were 1 base for V and 1 base for J; bases not matched to a gene: 8. CDR1 and CDR2 (germline): MGHRA, YSYEKL. The CDR3 is 19 amino acids. CDR3 nucleotides: TGCGCCAGCAGCCAAGTGGGGACAGGGGGCGGATTGAGCAATCAGCCCCAGCATTTT. This gives the protein CASSQVGTGGGLSNQPQHF.

V is TRBV29-1 and J is TRBJ1-1, with D unclear. This CDR3 region has 17 residues. Germline values: CDR1 SQVTM, CDR2 ANQGSEA. V dropped 4 bases and J dropped 0 bases, with 21 bases sitting between them. In DNA form, the CDR3 reads TGCAGCGTTGCCGGGCCGGGATACCGACTCATGAACACTGAAGCTTTCTTT. Translated: CSVAGPGYRLMNTEAFF.

The V and J genes are TRBV15 and TRBJ2-5; D is possibly TRBD2 (5 bases). Germline assignment: CDR1 LNHNV and CDR2 YYDKDF (reference sequence). V dropped 3 bases and J dropped 1 base, with 12 bases sitting between them. This CDR3 contains 15 residues. The CDR3 region has the DNA TGTGCCACCAGCAGGGAACTAGGTCCCCAAGAGACCCAGTACTTC. Its protein is CATSRELGPQETQYF.

V is TRBV11-2 and J is TRBJ2-5, with D possibly matching TRBD1 (6 bases). The germline V gene encodes CDR1 SGHAT and CDR2 FQNNGV. The CDR3 length is 13 residues. The V and J ends lost 4 bases and 4 bases respectively, with 10 bases between them. CDR3 DNA sequence: TGTGCCAGCAGCTCACGACAGGTAGAGACCCAGTACTTC. It yields the protein CASSSRQVETQYF.

CDR3 DNA sequence: TGTGCCAGCAGCCAGGGACTAGCGGGAGGGACCGGGGAGCTGTTTTTT. Amino acids: CASSQGLAGGTGELFF. This chain joins TRBV3-1 (or the pseudogene TRBV3-2) and TRBJ2-2; TRBD2 agrees at 16 bases. CDR3 length: 16 residues. The V gene's germline CDR1 is LGHDT and CDR2 YNNKEL (reference sequence). V lost 3 bases and J lost 5; bases outside the gene matches: 0.

The chain combines TRBV7-2 with TRBJ2-5; D may be TRBD2 (6 bases). The V end lost 4 bases, the J end lost 4 bases, and 13 bases lay between the germline ends. The CDR3 totals 14 residues. The germline V gene has CDR1 SGHTA and CDR2 FQGNSA. CDR3 protein: CASSWDSRRETQYF. As DNA, the CDR3 is TGTGCCAGCAGCTGGGACTCACGGCGAGAGACCCAGTACTTC.

This chain uses TRBV19 with TRBJ2-2; 11 bases agree with TRBD2. V lost 7 bases to trimming and J lost 5 bases; unmatched junction nucleotides: 6. CDR1 LNHDA and CDR2 SQIVND come from the germline V gene (reference sequence). The CDR3 covers 15 residues. In nucleotides, the CDR3 is TGTGCCAGTACCCCGGGACTAGCGGAGACCGGGGAGCTGTTTTTT. Its protein is CASTPGLAETGELFF.

V gene TRBV15 combines with J gene TRBJ1-6; D is unclear. The germline CDR1 and CDR2 sequences are LNHNV and YYDKDF (reference sequence). V dropped 1 base and J dropped 10 bases, with 11 bases sitting between them. This CDR3 spans 14 amino acids. This chain's CDR3 is CATSRGRHESPLHF. The CDR3 bases are TGTGCCACCAGCAGAGGCCGACACGAATCACCCCTCCACTTT.

The rearrangement joins TRBV11-2 to TRBJ1-3; D not certain. Per the germline V gene, CDR1 is SGHAT and CDR2 is FQNNGV. Trimming took 5 bases from V and 4 from J, leaving 9 bases between them. The CDR3 has 13 residues. The CDR3 loop reads CASSPGVGNTIYF. CDR3 coding DNA: TGTGCCAGCAGCCCCGGAGTAGGAAACACCATATATTTT. The whole variable domain, remainder taken from reference TRBV11-2 and TRBJ1-3, is EAGVAQSPRYKIIEKRQSVAFWCNPISGHATLYWYQQILGQGPKLLIQFQNNGVVDDSQLPKDRFSAERLKGVDSTLKIQPAKLEDSAVYLCASSPGVGNTIYFGEGSWLTVV.